Listed below are T cell receptor beta chains from one sample, sequenced in a study of identical twins. TCRdb called the 5' RACE reads again in MiXCR, with one record for every CDR3 protein. The sample gives hundreds of thousands of distinct CDR3 sequences, approximately 9% of which show up once; 5.1% is in the top ten. The specimen sequenced was memory (CD45RO+) T cells sorted from blood. The receptors here all came from a woman aged 18-29 years in good health. CDR3s include the opening cysteine and the closing phenylalanine or tryptophan. A D gene is named only where the DNA matches it firmly. A row's size may be missing; if present it is once, few, many or a size class.

-,TRBD1,TRBV11-2,TRBJ1-2,TGTGCCAGCCAACAGGGGCCGAACTATGGCTACACCTTC,CASQQGPNYGYTF
many,-,TRBV4-2,TRBJ2-3,TGTGCCAGCAGGCCCCACGGAGCGCCCGGGGATACGCAGTATTTT,CASRPHGAPGDTQYF
-,-,TRBV4-3,TRBJ2-2,TGCGCCAGCAGCCAGACCGGGGCGACCAACACCGGGGAGCTGTTTTTT,CASSQTGATNTGELFF
-,TRBD2,TRBV12-3/TRBV12-4,TRBJ2-1,TGTGCCAGCAGCAACTTACGGACTAGCGGGAGTGGAAATGAGCAGTTCTTC,CASSNLRTSGSGNEQFF
many,TRBD2,TRBV5-1,TRBJ2-5,TGCGCCAGCAGCCCGGGGACTAGCGGGAGGAATTCCCAAGAGACCCAGTACTTC,CASSPGTSGRNSQETQYF
-,TRBD2,TRBV20-1,TRBJ2-1,TGCAGTGCTACCTACGGGACTAGCGGGAGAGATGAGCAGTTCTTC,CSATYGTSGRDEQFF
many,-,TRBV3-1,TRBJ2-3,TGTGCCAGCAGACCCAACGACAGGGGAGGGACAGATACGCAGTATTTT,CASRPNDRGGTDTQYF
-,-,TRBV6-5,TRBJ1-2,TGTGCCAGCAGTTACTCAGCCGGGGGTGATGGCTACACCTTC,CASSYSAGGDGYTF
many,-,TRBV11-3,TRBJ1-1,TGTGCCAGCAGCTTAGACGGGGCCGAAGCTTTCTTT,CASSLDGAEAFF
-,-,TRBV14,TRBJ2-1,TGTGCCAGCAGCCAAGATGAACTGAGACGGAGCTCCTACAATGAGCAGTTCTTC,CASSQDELRRSSYNEQFF
-,TRBD1,TRBV11-2,TRBJ1-1,TGTGCCAGCAGCGGGACAGGGTTTAGGGACACTGAAGCTTTCTTT,CASSGTGFRDTEAFF
-,-,TRBV18,TRBJ2-2,TGTGCCAGCTCAGCGAAGCGCACCGGGGAGCTGTTTTTT,CASSAKRTGELFF
few,TRBD1,TRBV6-6,TRBJ1-5,TGTGCCAGCAGTGGACAGGGAAGTCAGCCCCAGCATTTT,CASSGQGSQPQHF
-,TRBD2,TRBV6-5,TRBJ2-3,TGTGCCAGCAGTTACGCCAGCGGGGGGGGCGTGACAGATACGCAGTATTTT,CASSYASGGGVTDTQYF
few,-,TRBV27,TRBJ1-4,TGTGCCAGCAGGAGGACCTCAGGTGGAAGGGGGGTGAAACTGTTTTTT,CASRRTSGGRGVKLFF
-,-,TRBV5-1,TRBJ2-7,TGCGCCAGCAGCTTTGTGGCGGGGGAGCAGTACTTC,CASSFVAGEQYF
few,TRBD1,TRBV20-1,TRBJ1-4,TGCAGTGCTGGCTCCGGGACAGCTAATGAAAAACTGTTTTTT,CSAGSGTANEKLFF
few,-,TRBV20-1,TRBJ2-5,TGCAGTGCTAGTAAGGAGGGGCCAGAGACCCAGTACTTC,CSASKEGPETQYF
few,-,TRBV20-1,TRBJ2-7,TGCAGTGCTAGAGATGGTTTAGCGGCCACCTACGAGCAGTACTTC,CSARDGLAATYEQYF
-,-,TRBV6-1,TRBJ1-6,TGTGCCAGCAGTGAAGCGTTCTCCTATAATTCACCCCTCCACTTT,CASSEAFSYNSPLHF
few,TRBD2,TRBV28,TRBJ2-5,TGTGCCAGCAGCCTTTCGGGGGGGAGGGAGACCCAGTACTTC,CASSLSGGRETQYF
many,-,TRBV7-9,TRBJ1-1,TGTGCCAGCAGCGGGAGAGGAACTGAAGCTTTCTTT,CASSGRGTEAFF
many,-,TRBV29-1,TRBJ1-2,TGCAGCGTGGGGGGCGACTATGGCTACACCTTC,CSVGGDYGYTF
many,TRBD1,TRBV6-5,TRBJ1-5,TGTGCCAGCAGTTATACAGGGGGTAGCAATCAGCCCCAGCATTTT,CASSYTGGSNQPQHF
-,-,TRBV3-1,TRBJ2-7,TGTGCCAGCAGCCACACTGGGACCTACGAGCAGTACTTC,CASSHTGTYEQYF
many,TRBD2,TRBV5-1,TRBJ2-3,TGCGCCAGCAGCTCCAGACTAGCGGGTACAGATACGCAGTATTTT,CASSSRLAGTDTQYF
-,-,TRBV11-3,TRBJ2-6,TGTGCCAGCAGCTTCGACAGTTACTCTGGGGCCAACGTCCTGACTTTC,CASSFDSYSGANVLTF
many,-,TRBV5-1,TRBJ2-1,TGCGCCAGCAGCTTGGAAGTTAGGAGGGGTGAGCAGTTCTTC,CASSLEVRRGEQFF